This T cell receptor beta chain is drawn from a study of response to subunit inactivated influenza vaccine. There are a few counts of this clonotype. One entry per CDR3 protein results from TCRdb running MiXCR on the RT-PCR reads. The sample records more than 250,000 distinct CDR3 sequences, 21% being singletons. The CDR3 has 13 amino acids. Germline assignment: CDR1 DFQATT and CDR2 SNEGSKA (reference sequence). The V end was cut by 2 bases, the J end by 1 base, with 8 bases between. Specimen: PBMCs from blood, collected approximately 22 months after vaccination. The rearrangement uses TRBV20-1 and TRBJ1-1, with unresolved D. This sequence originates from a man aged 50 to 69 who received an inactivated influenza vaccine. CDR3 DNA sequence: TGCAGTGCTAGAACACCGGAGAACACTGAAGCTTTCTTT. It is translated as CSARTPENTEAFF.